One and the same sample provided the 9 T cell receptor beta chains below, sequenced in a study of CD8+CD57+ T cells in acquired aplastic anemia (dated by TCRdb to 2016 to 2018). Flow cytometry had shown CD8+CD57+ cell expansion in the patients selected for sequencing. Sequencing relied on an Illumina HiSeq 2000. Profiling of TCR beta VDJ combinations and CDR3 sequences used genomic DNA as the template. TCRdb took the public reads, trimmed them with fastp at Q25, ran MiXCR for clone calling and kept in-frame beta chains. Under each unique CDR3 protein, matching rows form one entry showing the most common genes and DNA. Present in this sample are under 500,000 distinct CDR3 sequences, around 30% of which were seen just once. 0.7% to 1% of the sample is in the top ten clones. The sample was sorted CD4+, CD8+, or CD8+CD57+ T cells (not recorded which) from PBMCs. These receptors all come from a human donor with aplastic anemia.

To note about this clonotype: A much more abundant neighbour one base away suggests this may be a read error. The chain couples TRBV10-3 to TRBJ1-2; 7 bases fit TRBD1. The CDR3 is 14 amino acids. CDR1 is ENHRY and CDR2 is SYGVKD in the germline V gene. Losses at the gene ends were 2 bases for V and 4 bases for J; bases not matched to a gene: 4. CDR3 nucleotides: TGTGCCATCAGTGAGCCGGGACAGAGCTATGGCTACACCTTC. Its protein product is CAISEPGQSYGYTF.

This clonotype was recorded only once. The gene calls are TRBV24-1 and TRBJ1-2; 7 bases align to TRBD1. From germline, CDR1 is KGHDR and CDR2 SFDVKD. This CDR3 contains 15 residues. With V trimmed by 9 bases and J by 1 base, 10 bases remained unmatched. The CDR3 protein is CATHLRQGVNYGYTF. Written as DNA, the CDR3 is TGTGCCACCCACTTGCGACAGGGAGTTAACTATGGCTACACCTTC.

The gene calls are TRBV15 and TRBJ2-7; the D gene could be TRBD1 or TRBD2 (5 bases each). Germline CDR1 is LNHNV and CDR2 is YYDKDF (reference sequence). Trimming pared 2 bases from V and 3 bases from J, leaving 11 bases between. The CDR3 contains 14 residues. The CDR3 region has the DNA TGTGCCACCAGCAGACAAGGGACGAGCTACGAGCAGTACTTC. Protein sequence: CATSRQGTSYEQYF. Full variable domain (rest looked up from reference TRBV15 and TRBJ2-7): DAMVIQNPRYQVTQFGKPVTLSCSQTLNHNVMYWYQQKSSQAPKLLFHYYDKDFNNEADTPDNFQSRRPNTSFCFLDIRSPGLGDTAMYLCATSRQGTSYEQYFGPGTRLTVT.

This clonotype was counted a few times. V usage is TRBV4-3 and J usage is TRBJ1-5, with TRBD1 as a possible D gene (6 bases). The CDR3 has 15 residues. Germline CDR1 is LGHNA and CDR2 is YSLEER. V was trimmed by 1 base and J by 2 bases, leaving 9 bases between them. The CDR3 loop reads CASSQVPGGNQPQHF. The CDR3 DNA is TGCGCCAGCAGCCAAGTCCCAGGGGGCAATCAGCCCCAGCATTTT.

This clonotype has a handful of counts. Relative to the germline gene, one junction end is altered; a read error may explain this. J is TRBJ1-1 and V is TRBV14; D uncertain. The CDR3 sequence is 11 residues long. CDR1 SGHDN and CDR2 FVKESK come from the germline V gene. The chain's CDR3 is CTSSQVAEAFF. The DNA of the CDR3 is TGTACCAGCAGCCAAGTGGCTGAAGCTTTCTTT.

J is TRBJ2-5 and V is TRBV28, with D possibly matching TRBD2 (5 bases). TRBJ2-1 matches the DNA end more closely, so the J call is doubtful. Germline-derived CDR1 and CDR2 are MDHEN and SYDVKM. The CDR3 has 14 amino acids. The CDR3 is CASSRRAENNEQFF. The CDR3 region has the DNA TGTGCCAGCAGCCGACGAGCGGAGAACAATGAGCAGTTCTTC.

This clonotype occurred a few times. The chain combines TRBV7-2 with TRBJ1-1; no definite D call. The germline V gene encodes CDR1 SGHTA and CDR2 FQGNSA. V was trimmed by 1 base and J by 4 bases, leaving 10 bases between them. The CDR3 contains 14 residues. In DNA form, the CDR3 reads TGTGCCAGCAGCTTAGGCCAGGTCAGCACTGAAGCTTTCTTT. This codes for CASSLGQVSTEAFF.

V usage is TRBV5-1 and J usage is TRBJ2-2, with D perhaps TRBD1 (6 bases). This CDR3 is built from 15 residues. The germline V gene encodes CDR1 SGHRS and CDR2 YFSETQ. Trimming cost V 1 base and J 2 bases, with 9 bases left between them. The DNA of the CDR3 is TGCGCCAGCAGCTTGATCAGGGGCAACACCGGGGAGCTGTTTTTT. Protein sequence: CASSLIRGNTGELFF.

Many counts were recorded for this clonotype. The CDR3 region has the DNA TGTGCCAGCAGCGTAGCTACTACTGAGCAGTTCTTC. Translating it yields CASSVATTEQFF. V usage is TRBV9 and J usage is TRBJ2-1; no clear D. This CDR3 is built from 12 residues. The V end was cut by 0 bases, the J end by 9 bases, with 7 bases between. Germline CDR1 is SGDLS and CDR2 is YYNGEE.